These T cell receptor beta chains were read from a single sample in a study of shared clonotypes between healthy human individuals. Produced via immunoSEQ multiplex PCR; TCRdb's table is partial and in-frame only. The sample contains 2 million to 2.5 million clones, roughly 90% of which appear only once. Sequencing input: naive CD4+ T cells from PBMCs. The receptor set was obtained from a man between 18 and 29 years old in good health. Some clones in this sample may be carry-over from other donors' samples. Each CDR3 is given with its conserved first and last residue. D genes are given only for firm matches. The size entry is marked missing in some rows and otherwise reads once, few, many or a size class.

D gene,V gene,J gene,clone size,CDR3 protein,CDR3 DNA
-,TRBV2,TRBJ1-5,-,CASSGRDAGPQPQHF,TGTGCCAGCAGTGGACGGGACGCCGGCCCTCAGCCCCAGCATTTT
-,TRBV27,TRBJ1-1,once,CASSSSRGNTEAFF,TGTGCCAGCAGCAGTTCCAGGGGGAACACTGAAGCTTTCTTT
TRBD2,TRBV11-2,TRBJ2-7,-,CASSYPTSGYYEQYF,TGTGCCAGCAGCTACCCGACTAGCGGGTACTACGAGCAGTACTTC
TRBD1,TRBV6-6,TRBJ2-7,-,CASSYSVLGGSEQYF,TGTGCCAGCAGTTACTCCGTCCTAGGGGGCTCCGAGCAGTACTTC
-,TRBV18,TRBJ2-5,once,CASSPLATNQETQYF,TGTGCCAGCTCACCATTAGCGACTAACCAAGAGACCCAGTACTTC
-,TRBV6-6,TRBJ2-7,-,CASRPSQKGSYEQYF,TGTGCCAGCAGACCTTCCCAGAAGGGGTCCTACGAGCAGTACTTC
-,TRBV9,TRBJ2-2,-,CASSVAVTYTGELFF,TGTGCCAGCAGCGTAGCCGTGACTTATACCGGGGAGCTGTTTTTT
-,TRBV5-1,TRBJ2-7,-,CASSLFQSSYEQYF,TGCGCCAGCAGCTTGTTTCAGAGCTCCTACGAGCAGTACTTC
-,TRBV11-2,TRBJ2-1,-,CASSLTGTKDNEQFF,TGTGCCAGCAGCTTAACCGGGACCAAAGACAATGAGCAGTTCTTC
-,TRBV28,TRBJ2-1,-,CASPFRPNEQFF,TGTGCCAGCCCCTTTCGGCCCAATGAGCAGTTCTTC
TRBD1,TRBV29-1,TRBJ1-2,-,CSVVRQGAVYGYTF,TGCAGCGTTGTTCGGCAGGGGGCGGTCTATGGCTACACCTTC
TRBD2,TRBV5-1,TRBJ2-7,-,CASSLGFGEGPSHEQYF,TGCGCCAGCAGCTTGGGGTTTGGGGAGGGCCCTTCCCACGAGCAGTACTTC
TRBD1,TRBV30,TRBJ1-5,-,CAWGQGRNQPQHF,TGTGCCTGGGGACAGGGTAGGAATCAGCCCCAGCATTTT
-,TRBV7-2,TRBJ1-5,-,CASSSPGPNQPQHF,TGTGCCAGCAGCTCGCCGGGGCCCAATCAGCCCCAGCATTTT
-,TRBV4-1,TRBJ1-2,-,CASSQDEQGFYGYTF,TGCGCCAGCAGCCAAGATGAACAGGGTTTCTATGGCTACACCTTC
-,TRBV6-1,TRBJ1-5,few,CASSEIYSNQPQHF,TGTGCCAGCAGTGAGATCTATAGCAATCAGCCCCAGCATTTT
-,TRBV5-1,TRBJ2-1,-,CASRPDGTMGNEQFF,TGCGCCAGCAGACCTGACGGGACGATGGGGAATGAGCAGTTCTTC
TRBD2,TRBV18,TRBJ2-1,-,CASSPSQLAALGNNEQFF,TGTGCCAGCTCACCTTCACAACTAGCGGCCTTAGGAAACAATGAGCAGTTCTTC
-,TRBV6-1,TRBJ2-5,-,CASVGMQETQYF,TGTGCCAGCGTCGGGATGCAAGAGACCCAGTACTTC
TRBD2,TRBV5-6,TRBJ2-1,-,CASNRGGWSSYNEQFF,TGTGCCAGCAACCGGGGGGGCTGGAGCTCCTACAATGAGCAGTTCTTC
TRBD1,TRBV28,TRBJ1-6,-,CASSWGQAPLHF,TGTGCCAGCAGCTGGGGACAGGCACCCCTCCACTTT
-,TRBV7-2,TRBJ2-5,-,CASSLNFLGWETQYF,TGTGCCAGCAGCTTAAATTTCTTGGGATGGGAGACCCAGTACTTC
-,TRBV6-6,TRBJ1-2,-,CASVNSGAESYGYTF,TGTGCCAGCGTTAACTCAGGGGCGGAGAGCTATGGCTACACCTTC
-,TRBV6-5,TRBJ1-2,-,CASSYSTGGNYYGYTF,TGTGCCAGCAGTTACTCGACGGGGGGGAATTACTATGGCTACACCTTC
-,TRBV2,TRBJ1-5,-,CASRESRVARQPQHF,TGTGCCAGCAGAGAAAGCAGGGTCGCGCGTCAGCCCCAGCATTTT
-,TRBV14,TRBJ2-7,-,CASSRIPYEQYF,TGTGCCAGCAGCCGGATCCCCTACGAGCAGTACTTC
-,TRBV29-1,TRBJ2-2,-,CSGRDGSNTGELFF,TGCAGCGGCCGGGACGGATCGAACACCGGGGAGCTGTTTTTT